Below, 8 T cell receptor beta chains from the same sample are listed, as sequenced in a study of identical twins. A single record per CDR3 protein comes from TCRdb applying MiXCR to the 5' RACE reads. The sample contains approximately 670,000 distinct CDR3 sequences, 5.5% to 7.5% of which appear only once. The sequenced sample was naive T cells sorted from blood. The receptors shown here come from a man younger than 35 in good health.

This clonotype has ten or more counts. V usage is TRBV5-1 and J usage is TRBJ1-1; D perhaps matches TRBD1 (6 bases). The CDR3 sequence is 14 residues long. Between the trimmed V and J ends, which lost 2 bases and 4 bases, there was a span of 12 bases. Per germline, CDR1 SGHRS and CDR2 YFSETQ. CDR3 sequence (DNA): TGCGCCAGCAGCTTTTTGGAGGGGGGCACTGAAGCTTTCTTT. Translating gives CASSFLEGGTEAFF.

This clonotype was found many times. The V and J genes are TRBV10-3 and TRBJ1-1; D possibly corresponds to TRBD1 (5 bases). The V gene's germline CDR1 is ENHRY and CDR2 SYGVKD. V lost 0 bases to trimming and J lost 4 bases, with 12 bases between them. This CDR3 is 15 amino acids long. CDR3 region: CAISESLVGATEAFF. The CDR3 bases are TGTGCCATCAGTGAGTCCCTAGTCGGGGCCACTGAAGCTTTCTTT.

This clonotype came up many times. This chain uses TRBV7-2 with TRBJ2-3; D gene ambiguous. V gave up 4 bases and J gave up 0 bases, with 8 bases separating them. Germline CDR1 SGHTA, CDR2 FQGNSA. CDR3 length equals 14 residues. The CDR3 is CASSSVTSTDTQYF. Here the CDR3 DNA reads TGTGCCAGCAGCTCGGTAACTAGCACAGATACGCAGTATTTT.

V gene TRBV3-1 combines with J gene TRBJ2-5; 9 nucleotides agree with TRBD1. CDR1 LGHDT and CDR2 YNNKEL come from the germline V gene (reference sequence). After removal of 2 bases from V and 5 bases from J, the junction contained 6 bases not matched to a gene. The CDR3 loop spans 15 amino acids. CDR3 sequence (DNA): TGTGCCAGCAGCCAAACAGGGGGCTCCTTGGAGACCCAGTACTTC. Translation: CASSQTGGSLETQYF.

Many counts were recorded for this clonotype. The chain carries TRBV12-3 or TRBV12-4 and TRBJ1-5, with D uncertain. The CDR3 is 17 amino acids. The V gene lost 2 bases and the J gene lost 6 bases, with 20 bases spanning the gap. The CDR3 bases are TGTGCCAGCAGTTTATACCCAAGGACGGAAAGTGGTCAGCCCCAGCATTTT. Protein product: CASSLYPRTESGQPQHF.

The rearrangement links TRBV11-1 to TRBJ1-5, with a tentative D call TRBD1 (5 bases). The V gene's germline CDR1 is SGHAT and CDR2 FQDESV (reference sequence). V dropped 1 base and J dropped 2 bases, with 18 bases sitting between them. This CDR3 is built from 18 residues. CDR3 region: CASSLDSMGRSGNQPQHF. The CDR3 nucleotides are TGTGCCAGCAGCTTAGACTCCATGGGACGGTCTGGCAATCAGCCCCAGCATTTT.

This clonotype came up a few times. For the CDR3, the DNA is TGTGCCAGTTCTATCAGGGGGGAGACCCAGTACTTC. Encoded protein: CASSIRGETQYF. V and J are TRBV6-5 and TRBJ2-5; TRBD1 aligns across 7 bases. Germline assignment: CDR1 MNHEY and CDR2 SVGAGI. This CDR3 is built from 12 residues. J lost 5 bases, V lost 9 bases, and 6 bases had no gene match.

This clonotype was counted ten times or more. The chain is built from TRBV5-5 and TRBJ2-3; no firm D call. The germline V and J ends were trimmed by 2 bases and 6 bases, with 16 bases remaining between them. The germline gives CDR1 SGHKS, CDR2 YYEKEE (reference sequence). CDR3 length: 15 amino acids. The CDR3 is CASSFGLAETDTQYF. Here the CDR3 DNA reads TGTGCCAGCAGCTTCGGGCTGGCCGAGACGGATACGCAGTATTTT.